This T cell receptor beta chain was identified in a study of blood T cell repertoires in COVID-19 (dated by TCRdb to the early 2020s). As for the study more broadly: Samples covering the acute and convalescent phases of COVID-19 were provided by collaborators in the United States, Italy and Spain. The material from the prospective study consisted of cDNA or gDNA derived from T cells, B-cell-depleted T cells, or PBMCs. Subjects who had been exposed to COVID-19, were actively infected with it, or had recovered from it provided the deeply sampled blood TCRbeta repertoires that made up the dataset. A freely available public database, intended as a resource for researchers studying the immune response to SARS-CoV-2, is where the repertoires were released. The samples were drawn from the first 160 participants of the ongoing ImmuneRACE study and from over 950 subjects provided by 6 global collaborators. Nearly every sample came with metadata listing a de-identified subject ID, COVID-19 status, age in years and sex. HLA class I and class II types, where available, came from metadata supplied by the sample provider rather than from assay-based typing.

What the study reported, not specific to this receptor: The quantity of clinical and demographic metadata differed by source and by participant and was supplied without curation.

V has 3 bases trimmed and J has 0 bases trimmed; junction bases matching no gene number 9. Including the terminal cysteine and phenylalanine, the CDR3 comprises 19 residues. Kept here is only the CDR3 DNA, which spans 57 bases and is read in frame from base 1. CDR1 and CDR2 are read off the germline V gene as KGHSH and LQKENI. The immunoSEQ Assay, a bias-controlled multiplex PCR, was used to amplify TCRbeta CDR3 regions from genomic DNA. The study's own analysis went as follows. Nucleated cell counts per sample were estimated from amplification of reference gene primers within the assay. Sequence reads were collapsed and filtered to measure the absolute abundance of every unique TCRbeta CDR3 rearrangement. For each sample, productive Simpson clonality was calculated as the square root of Simpson's diversity index across productive rearrangements. TCRdb carries this immuneACCESS record with in-frame sequences only. Its versions omit some clonotypes, under half of them owing to an unresolved V gene in the studies checked, with the rest unexplained. V, J and clone size are taken as reported in that table, and D and trimming were inferred from the DNA itself. The sample table records under 70,000 clones; about nine tenths of these occur just once. Together, the top ten hold around 6% of the sample.

Comment on this clone: Its antigen has not been determined. No qualities accompany the bases; no much larger clone lies one base away.

Each collaborating institution followed its own protocols to collect whole blood in K2EDTA tubes. For TCRbeta analysis, collaborators shipped samples as frozen whole blood, isolated PBMCs, or DNA extracted from either of those sample types. Specimen: peripheral blood. The receptor was isolated from a woman in her sixties or seventies with acute or convalescent COVID-19. The chain is made from TRBV18 and TRBJ2-6; 9 central nucleotides agree with TRBD1. The DNA sequence reads TGTGCCAGCTCACCGCTGACCGGGACAGGGAGCTCTGGGGCCAACGTCCTGACTTTC. Translated, it reads CASSPLTGTGSSGANVLTF. Reference TRBV18 and TRBJ2-6 proteins supply the regions before and after the CDR3; the full variable domain is: NAGVMQNPRHLVRRRGQEARLRCSPMKGHSHVYWYRQLPEEGLKFMVYLQKENIIDESGMPKERFSAEFPKEGPSILRIQQVVRGDSAAYFCASSPLTGTGSSGANVLTFGAGSRLTVL.